This TCR beta chain was sequenced in a study of T cell responses to AZD1222 COVID-19 vaccine (dated by TCRdb to the early 2020s). About the study as a whole: Because spike-specific TCR depth and breadth did not differ between the two schedules, AZD1222 recipients who got a second dose at roughly 4 weeks were pooled with those who got a second dose at roughly 12 weeks. TCR sequencing covered some 250 trial participants: 207 given two doses of AZD1222 and about 26 given two doses of MenACWY control vaccine. Trial participants were enrolled by age into subgroups of 18-55, 56-69 and 70-plus years, and around 150, 29 and 61 TCR-sequenced participants, respectively, were included in these subgroups.

V and J lose 3 bases and 4 bases, and a span of 9 bases separates them. From cysteine to phenylalanine, the CDR3 is 13 amino acids long. Here the CDR3 DNA is all that survives: 39 bases in frame from base 1. Details on this clone: It lacks a known antigen. The input lacks base qualities; no much larger clone sits a single base away.

This sample's time point label indicates: baseline before first vaccination. Samples from vaccinated people were obtained from the UK trials COV001 and COV002, which included a single-blind randomized controlled phase 2/3 trial of AZD1222 (ChAdOx1 nCoV-19) in healthy adults. For TCRbeta chain sequencing, PBMC samples from trial participants were taken at day 0 and at day 28 after the second dose. The CDR3 regions of human TCRbeta chains were subjected to immunosequencing. The authors processed their data as follows. TCRs in the repertoires were compared against a reference library of SARS-CoV-2-specific TCRs that had been generated with the MIRA antigen-specificity platform. Breadth meant the fraction of unique TCRs that were SARS-CoV-2-associated, whereas depth meant the fraction of total T cells that were SARS-CoV-2-associated. Each spike-specific TCR was assigned to its reactive spike region and to a CD4 or CD8 class using the MIRA data. Log10-transformed breadth and depth values were compared by one-way ANOVA with Sidak's multiple comparisons tests. In TCRdb, the immuneACCESS table is reduced to in-frame sequences with V and J assigned. These tables do not hold every clone; where another copy was compared, an unresolved V gene accounts for under half, and the others remain unexplained. The DNA was the basis for D and trimming; V, J and clone size are from that table. This sample holds roughly 120,000 clones; approximately 85% were observed only once. The top ten clonotypes cover about 6.2% of the sample.

Beyond this particular receptor, the publication reports: Participants were mostly white British and included more females than males, and it was suggested by the authors that clonal diversity may have been underestimated. After two AZD1222 doses, both the breadth and the depth of spike-specific TCRs were significantly higher than at day 0 and than in MenACWY recipients. Conclusions about previously exposed vaccinees were limited because only six AZD1222 recipients were SARS-CoV-2 seropositive at baseline. In the small 56-69-year group, the increase in depth fell short of significance, most likely because of low power. The whole spike protein was spanned by vaccine-associated CD4 TCRs, and dominant responses were seen in regions 160-218 and 743-854. Because no day 14 peak-response samples were available, repertoires were characterized only after the peak T cell response. Reportedly, almost half of the unique spike-specific TCRs recognized epitopes lying outside the regions that are mutated in the B.1.351 and B.1.1.7 variants.

This sequence was found in an adult in good health. The chain is assembled from TRBV12-3 or TRBV12-4 and TRBJ1-2, and the D gene may be TRBD1, 6 bases matching. Sequencing was performed on peripheral blood, taken on day 0 of AZD1222 vaccination. The DNA is as follows: TGTGCCAGCAGTTTCGGGGGCGGCTATGGCTACACCTTC. This gives the protein CASSFGGGYGYTF.